This T cell receptor beta chain emerged from a study of T cell repertoires in cytomegalovirus infection. Study overall: Public signatures in TCR beta pointed to CMV infection and matching HLA type.

The length of the CDR3 is 15 residues. CDR1 and CDR2 from the germline V gene are MNHEY and SVGEGT. Deletions cut 5 bases from V and 8 bases from J, with 18 bases between. The study, taken as a whole, reports: There were HLA-C-restricted CMV-specific TCR beta clonotypes dominating the ex vivo response. Identification of carriers of CMV plus the relevant HLA was achieved through cumulative public TCR beta family frequency.

As concerns this clonotype: The antigen is unknown.

MiXCR was run by TCRdb on the reads, yielding one entry per CDR3 protein. The sample lists a few hundred thousand distinct CDR3 sequences, about 42% occurring once. The rearrangement uses TRBV6-2 or TRBV6-3 and TRBJ1-4; no reliable D call. This receptor was taken from a human donor in good health (CMV status not recorded). Some clones in this sample may be carry-over from other donors' samples. Here the sequenced sample was cultured PBMCs, taken from culture after CMV antigen stimulation. CDR3 residues: CASSNPRRQGEKLFF. The DNA of the CDR3 is TGTGCCAGCAGTAATCCTCGCCGACAAGGCGAAAAACTGTTTTTT.